The 10 T cell receptor beta chains reported below all come from one sample, sequenced in a study of control samples from healthy donors and cancer patients. This table comes from immunoSEQ multiplex PCR, and its TCRdb copy is limited to in-frame clones, with some not included. Of about 53,000 clones in the sample, roughly 90% were seen once. Sample: PBMCs. The origin of the receptors is a man aged 60 to 69 with head and neck cancer.

The chain joins TRBV7-8 to TRBJ2-3; the D call may be TRBD1 or TRBD2 (5 bases each). With 6 bases removed from V and 1 base from J, the gap between germline ends came to 17 bases. The germline CDR1 and CDR2 sequences are SGHVS and FQNEAQ. CDR3 length: 16 amino acids. CDR3 residues: CASSEGRGWGTDTQYF. For the CDR3, the DNA is TGTGCCAGCAGTGAGGGACGGGGATGGGGCACAGATACGCAGTATTTT.

V and J are TRBV5-6 and TRBJ2-7; TRBD2 agrees at 8 bases. CDR3 length: 15 residues. Germline CDR1 reads SGHDT; CDR2 reads YYEEEE. Trimming removed 6 bases from V and 7 bases from J; junction bases left unmatched: 15. CDR3 nucleotide sequence: TGTGCCAGCACTAGGGGGAGTAGCGGGATTCGGGAGCAGTACTTC. It encodes CASTRGSSGIREQYF.

The CDR3 loop is CASSSGQAPTGELFF. CDR3 in DNA: TGTGCCAGCAGCTCCGGACAGGCCCCCACCGGGGAGCTGTTTTTT. This rearrangement joins TRBV11-3 to TRBJ2-2; 7 nucleotides match TRBD1. V was pared by 4 bases and J by 4 bases, with 6 bases of the junction left unmatched. This CDR3 has 15 residues. Germline V gene lookup returns CDR1 SGHNT and CDR2 YENEEA.

The chain links TRBV18 to TRBJ1-3; 9 nucleotides agree with TRBD1. Germline CDR1 KGHSH, CDR2 LQKENI. The V gene end was trimmed by 3 bases and the J gene end by 12 bases; junction bases not matched to a gene: 12. The CDR3 covers 15 residues. The CDR3 DNA follows: TGTGCCAGCTCACCGGGACAGGGAAACGAATTCGGCATATATTTT. This sequence encodes CASSPGQGNEFGIYF.

The V and J genes are TRBV7-2 and TRBJ2-1, with D possibly TRBD1 on 6 matching bases. Germline CDR1 is SGHTA and CDR2 is FQGNSA. With 2 bases removed from V and 0 bases from J, the gap between germline ends came to 8 bases. There are 15 residues in the CDR3. CDR3 DNA sequence: TGTGCCAGCAGCTTAACAGGGAGCTCCTACAATGAGCAGTTCTTC. Residues: CASSLTGSSYNEQFF. The full variable domain, completed using reference TRBV7-2 and TRBJ2-1, is GAGVSQSPSNKVTEKGKDVELRCDPISGHTALYWYRQSLGQGLEFLIYFQGNSAPDKSGLPSDRFSAERTGGSVSTLTIQRTQQEDSAVYLCASSLTGSSYNEQFFGPGTRLTVL.

The chain recombines TRBV28 with TRBJ2-5, with 11 positions matching TRBD1. V lost 6 bases and J lost 5; bases outside the gene matches: 8. The CDR3 is made up of 15 amino acids. Germline V CDR1 and CDR2: MDHEN, SYDVKM. CDR3: CASSFSDRGRETQYF. CDR3 nucleotides: TGTGCCAGCAGCTTCTCGGACAGGGGGCGTGAGACCCAGTACTTC.

The chain joins TRBV28 to TRBJ2-3, with 10 bases identical to TRBD1. CDR3 length equals 16 residues. Germline V lookup: CDR1 MDHEN, CDR2 SYDVKM. The ends lost 5 bases at V and 3 bases at J; junction bases unmatched: 8. The CDR3 loop is CASSTPGTGATDTQYF. The CDR3 coding sequence is TGTGCCAGCAGTACTCCCGGGACAGGGGCGACAGATACGCAGTATTTT.

The chain links TRBV28 to TRBJ2-7, with no clear D. Per the germline V gene, CDR1 is MDHEN and CDR2 is SYDVKM. The CDR3 length is 11 residues. Trimming shortened V by 9 bases and J by 0 bases, and 6 bases separated the two germline ends. Written as DNA, the CDR3 is TGTGCCAGTGGATTCTCCTACGAGCAGTACTTC. Its translation is CASGFSYEQYF.

The gene calls are TRBV5-1 and TRBJ2-6, with TRBD2 matching over 8 bases. Germline CDR1 reads SGHRS; CDR2 reads YFSETQ. Unmatched junction bases numbered 3, after V lost 7 bases and J lost 0 bases. This CDR3 region has 15 residues. CDR3 region: CASSGGNSGANVLTF. The CDR3 DNA follows: TGCGCCAGCTCGGGGGGGAACTCTGGGGCCAACGTCCTGACTTTC.

V and J are TRBV28 and TRBJ1-2, with 8 bases fitting TRBD1. The CDR3 contains 15 residues. The V and J ends lost 3 bases and 3 bases, in that order; junction bases with no gene match: 6. Germline lookup yields CDR1 MDHEN and CDR2 SYDVKM. CDR3 nucleotide sequence: TGTGCCAGCAGTTTTCCCCAGGGGGCGGACTATGGCTACACCTTC. Its protein is CASSFPQGADYGYTF.